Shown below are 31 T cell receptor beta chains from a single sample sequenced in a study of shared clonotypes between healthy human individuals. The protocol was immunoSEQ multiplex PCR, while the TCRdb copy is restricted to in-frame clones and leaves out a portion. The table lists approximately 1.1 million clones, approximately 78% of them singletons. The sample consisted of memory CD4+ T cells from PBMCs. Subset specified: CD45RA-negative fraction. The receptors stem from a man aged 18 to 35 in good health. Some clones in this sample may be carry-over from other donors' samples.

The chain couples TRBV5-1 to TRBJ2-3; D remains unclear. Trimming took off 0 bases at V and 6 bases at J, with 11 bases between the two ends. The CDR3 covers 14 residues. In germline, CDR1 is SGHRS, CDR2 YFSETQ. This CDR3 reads CASSLVGRSDTQYF. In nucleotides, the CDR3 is TGCGCCAGCAGCTTGGTCGGTCGGTCCGATACGCAGTATTTT.

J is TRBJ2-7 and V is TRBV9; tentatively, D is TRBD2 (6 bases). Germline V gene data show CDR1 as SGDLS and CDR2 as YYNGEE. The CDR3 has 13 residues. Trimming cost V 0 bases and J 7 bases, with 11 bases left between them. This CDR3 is CASSVEFGREQYF. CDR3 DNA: TGTGCCAGCAGCGTAGAATTCGGGAGAGAGCAGTACTTC.

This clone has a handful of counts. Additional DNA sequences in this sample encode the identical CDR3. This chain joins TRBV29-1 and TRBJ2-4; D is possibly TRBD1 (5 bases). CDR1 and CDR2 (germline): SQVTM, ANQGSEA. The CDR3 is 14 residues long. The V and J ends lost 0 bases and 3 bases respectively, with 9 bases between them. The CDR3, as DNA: TGCAGCGTTGAAGATCAGGGCAGCAAAAACATTCAGTACTTC. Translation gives CSVEDQGSKNIQYF.

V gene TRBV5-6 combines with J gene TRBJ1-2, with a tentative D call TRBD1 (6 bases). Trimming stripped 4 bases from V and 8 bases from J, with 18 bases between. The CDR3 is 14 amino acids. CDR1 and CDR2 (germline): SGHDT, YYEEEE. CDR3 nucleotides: TGTGCCAGCAGCCCGGGGGACAAAGCTGGAGGCTACACCTTC. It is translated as CASSPGDKAGGYTF.

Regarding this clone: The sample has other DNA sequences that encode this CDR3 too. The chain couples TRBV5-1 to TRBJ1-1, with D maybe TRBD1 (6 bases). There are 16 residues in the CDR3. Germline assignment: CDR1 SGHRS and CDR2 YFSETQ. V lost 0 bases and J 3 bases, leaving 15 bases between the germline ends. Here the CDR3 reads CASSLAGSGEDTEAFF. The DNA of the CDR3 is TGCGCCAGCAGCTTGGCCGGTTCAGGGGAGGACACTGAAGCTTTCTTT.

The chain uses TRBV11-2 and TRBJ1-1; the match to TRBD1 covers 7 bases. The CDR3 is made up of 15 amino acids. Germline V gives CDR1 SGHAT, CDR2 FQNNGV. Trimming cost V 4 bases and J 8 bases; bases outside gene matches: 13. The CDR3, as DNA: TGTGCCAGCAGCTCCGCAGGGGGATTTCCCTGGGAAGCTTTCTTT. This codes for CASSSAGGFPWEAFF.

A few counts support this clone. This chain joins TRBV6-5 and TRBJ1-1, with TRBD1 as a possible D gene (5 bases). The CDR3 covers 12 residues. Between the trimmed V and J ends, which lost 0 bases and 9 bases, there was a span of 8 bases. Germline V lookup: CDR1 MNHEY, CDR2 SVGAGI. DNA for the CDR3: TGTGCCAGCAGTTACTCGACAGATAAAGCTTTCTTT. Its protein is CASSYSTDKAFF.

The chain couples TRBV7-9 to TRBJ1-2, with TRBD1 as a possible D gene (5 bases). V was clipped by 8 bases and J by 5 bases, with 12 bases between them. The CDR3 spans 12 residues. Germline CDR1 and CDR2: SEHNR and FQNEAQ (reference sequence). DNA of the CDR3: TGTGCCAGCGCGGACACGGCTTATGGCTACACCTTC. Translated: CASADTAYGYTF.

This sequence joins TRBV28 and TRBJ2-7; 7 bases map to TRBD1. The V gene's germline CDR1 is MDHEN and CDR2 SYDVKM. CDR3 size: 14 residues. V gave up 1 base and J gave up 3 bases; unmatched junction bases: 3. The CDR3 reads CASSLLQGFYEQYF. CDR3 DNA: TGTGCCAGCAGTTTATTACAGGGGTTCTACGAGCAGTACTTC.

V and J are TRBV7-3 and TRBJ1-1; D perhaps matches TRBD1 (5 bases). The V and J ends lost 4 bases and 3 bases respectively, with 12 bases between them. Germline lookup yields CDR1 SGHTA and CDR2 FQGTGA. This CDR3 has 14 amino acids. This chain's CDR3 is CASSSIGHYTEAFF. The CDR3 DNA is TGTGCCAGCAGCTCTATAGGACACTACACTGAAGCTTTCTTT.

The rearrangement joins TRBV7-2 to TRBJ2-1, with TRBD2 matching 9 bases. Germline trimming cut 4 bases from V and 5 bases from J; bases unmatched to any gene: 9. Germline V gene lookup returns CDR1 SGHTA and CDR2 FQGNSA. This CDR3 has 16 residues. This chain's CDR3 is CASSSHSGRNNNEQFF. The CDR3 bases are TGTGCCAGCAGCTCCCATAGCGGGAGAAATAACAATGAGCAGTTCTTC.

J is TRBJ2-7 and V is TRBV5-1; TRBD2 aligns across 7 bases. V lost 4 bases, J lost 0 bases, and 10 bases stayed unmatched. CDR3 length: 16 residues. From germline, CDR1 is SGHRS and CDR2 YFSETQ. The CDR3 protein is CASSRFPSGSSYEQYF. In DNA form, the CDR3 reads TGCGCCAGCAGCCGTTTCCCTAGCGGTAGCTCCTACGAGCAGTACTTC.

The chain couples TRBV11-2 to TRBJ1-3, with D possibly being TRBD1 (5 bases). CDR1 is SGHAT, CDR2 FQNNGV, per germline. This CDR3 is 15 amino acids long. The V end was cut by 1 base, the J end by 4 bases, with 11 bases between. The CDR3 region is CASSLGRGFGNTIYF. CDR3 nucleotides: TGTGCCAGCAGCTTAGGTCGGGGGTTCGGAAACACCATATATTTT.

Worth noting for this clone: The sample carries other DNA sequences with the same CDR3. CDR3 in amino acids: CASSGQSYEQYF. The DNA of the CDR3 is TGTGCCAGCAGTGGACAGTCCTACGAGCAGTACTTC. The chain joins TRBV2 to TRBJ2-7, with D possibly being TRBD1 (5 bases). The germline V gene has CDR1 SNHLY and CDR2 FYNNEI. The length of the CDR3 is 12 residues. The ends were cut back, 4 bases at V and 1 base at J, with 5 bases in the middle.

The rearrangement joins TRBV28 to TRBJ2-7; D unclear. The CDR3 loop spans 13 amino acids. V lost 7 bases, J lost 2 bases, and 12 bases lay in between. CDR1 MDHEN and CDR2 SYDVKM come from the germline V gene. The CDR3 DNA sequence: TGTGCCAGCACCCTCGGGTCCCCCTACGAGCAGTACTTC. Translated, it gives CASTLGSPYEQYF.

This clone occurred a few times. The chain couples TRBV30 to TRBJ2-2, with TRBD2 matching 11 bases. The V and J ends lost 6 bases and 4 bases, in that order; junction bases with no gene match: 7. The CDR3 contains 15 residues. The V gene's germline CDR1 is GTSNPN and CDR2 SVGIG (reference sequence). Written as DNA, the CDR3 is TGTGCCTGTACTGGGACTAGCGGCGCCACCGGGGAGCTGTTTTTT. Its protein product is CACTGTSGATGELFF.

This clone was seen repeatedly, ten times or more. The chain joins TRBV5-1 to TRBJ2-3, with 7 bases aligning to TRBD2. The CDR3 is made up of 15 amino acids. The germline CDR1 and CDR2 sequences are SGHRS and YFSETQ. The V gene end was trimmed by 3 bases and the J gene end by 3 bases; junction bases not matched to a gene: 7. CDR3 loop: CASSWGREGTDTQYF. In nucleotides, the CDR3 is TGCGCCAGCAGCTGGGGGAGGGAGGGAACAGATACGCAGTATTTT. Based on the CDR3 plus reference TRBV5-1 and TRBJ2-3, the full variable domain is KAGVTQTPRYLIKTRGQQVTLSCSPISGHRSVSWYQQTPGQGLQFLFEYFSETQRNKGNFPGRFSGRQFSNSRSEMNVSTLELGDSALYLCASSWGREGTDTQYFGPGTRLTVL.

The CDR3 DNA reads TGTGCCAGCAGCTTAGGGTTCGATACGCAGTATTTT. As protein: CASSLGFDTQYF. J is TRBJ2-3 and V is TRBV5-6; D is undetermined. The V end lost 2 bases, the J end lost 6 bases, and 7 bases lay between the germline ends. CDR1 and CDR2 from the germline V gene are SGHDT and YYEEEE. The CDR3 has 12 amino acids.

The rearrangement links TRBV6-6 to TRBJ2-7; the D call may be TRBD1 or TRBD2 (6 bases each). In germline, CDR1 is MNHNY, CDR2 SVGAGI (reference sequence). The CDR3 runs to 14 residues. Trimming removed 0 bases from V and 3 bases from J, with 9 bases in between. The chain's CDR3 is CASSYSGGLYEQYF. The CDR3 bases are TGTGCCAGCAGTTACTCGGGGGGCCTCTACGAGCAGTACTTC.

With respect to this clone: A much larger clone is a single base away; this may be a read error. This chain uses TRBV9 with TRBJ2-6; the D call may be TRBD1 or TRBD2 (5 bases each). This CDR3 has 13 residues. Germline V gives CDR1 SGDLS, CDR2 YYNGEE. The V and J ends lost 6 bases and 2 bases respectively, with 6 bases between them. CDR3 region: CASMGAGANVLTF. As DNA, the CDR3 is TGTGCCAGCATGGGGGCTGGGGCCAACGTCCTGACTTTC.

In DNA, the CDR3 is TGTGCCAGCAGCCAGGGTGGACAGGGTGCGGGAGCCGCCTACGAGCAGTACTTC. Amino acids: CASSQGGQGAGAAYEQYF. The chain is built from TRBV4-2 and TRBJ2-7; D may be TRBD1 (8 bases). This CDR3 spans 18 amino acids. Trimming took off 3 bases at V and 2 bases at J, with 23 bases between the two ends. Looked up from germline, CDR1 is LGHNA and CDR2 is YNFKEQ.

The CDR3 loop reads CASSDRGGGYTF. For the CDR3, the DNA is TGTGCCAGCAGCGACAGGGGAGGCGGCTACACCTTC. The V and J genes are TRBV27 and TRBJ1-2; 8 bases align to TRBD1. The CDR3 contains 12 residues. From germline, CDR1 is MNHEY and CDR2 SMNVEV (reference sequence). J was trimmed by 8 bases and V by 6 bases; bases with no gene match: 5.

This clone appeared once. The CDR3 DNA follows: TGTGCCAGCAGTTTAGTCAGCGGGAGCGGCAATTACGAGCAGTACTTC. Residues: CASSLVSGSGNYEQYF. The rearrangement joins TRBV28 to TRBJ2-7, with 8 bases lining up with TRBD2. The CDR3 runs 16 residues. Per the germline V gene, CDR1 is MDHEN and CDR2 is SYDVKM. The ends lost 2 bases at V and 4 bases at J; junction bases unmatched: 10.

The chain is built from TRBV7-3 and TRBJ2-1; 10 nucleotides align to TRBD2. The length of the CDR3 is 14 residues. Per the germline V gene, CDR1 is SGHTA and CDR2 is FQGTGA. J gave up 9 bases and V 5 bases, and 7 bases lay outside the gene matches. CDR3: CASSPGLAEGEQFF. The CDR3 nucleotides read TGTGCCAGCAGCCCCGGACTAGCGGAGGGTGAGCAGTTCTTC.

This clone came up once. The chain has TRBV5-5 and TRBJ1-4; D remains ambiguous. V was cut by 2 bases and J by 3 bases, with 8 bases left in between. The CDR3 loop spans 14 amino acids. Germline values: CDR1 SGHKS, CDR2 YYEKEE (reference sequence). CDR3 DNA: TGTGCCAGCAGCTTAAGTCAAGCTAATGAAAAACTGTTTTTT. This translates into CASSLSQANEKLFF.

This CDR3 is CASSYSQRGEETQYF. CDR3 nucleotides: TGTGCCAGCAGTTACTCGCAGCGGGGGGAAGAGACCCAGTACTTC. The rearrangement joins TRBV6-5 to TRBJ2-5; 9 nucleotides line up with TRBD2. Germline CDR1 is MNHEY and CDR2 is SVGAGI. Trimming at V came to 0 bases and at J to 3 bases, leaving 2 bases not matched to a gene. The CDR3 spans 15 residues.

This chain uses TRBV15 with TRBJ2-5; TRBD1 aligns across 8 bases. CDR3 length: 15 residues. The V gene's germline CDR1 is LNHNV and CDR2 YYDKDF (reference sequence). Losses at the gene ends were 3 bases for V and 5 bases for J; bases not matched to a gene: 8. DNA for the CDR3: TGTGCCACCAGCAGGCGGACAGGGCAAAAGGAGACCCAGTACTTC. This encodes CATSRRTGQKETQYF.

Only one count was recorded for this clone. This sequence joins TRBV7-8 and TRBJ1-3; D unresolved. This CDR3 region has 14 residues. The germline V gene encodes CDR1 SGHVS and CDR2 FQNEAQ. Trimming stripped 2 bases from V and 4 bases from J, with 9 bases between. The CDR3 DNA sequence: TGTGCCAGCAGCTTACTGCGGTCGGGAAACACCATATATTTT. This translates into CASSLLRSGNTIYF.

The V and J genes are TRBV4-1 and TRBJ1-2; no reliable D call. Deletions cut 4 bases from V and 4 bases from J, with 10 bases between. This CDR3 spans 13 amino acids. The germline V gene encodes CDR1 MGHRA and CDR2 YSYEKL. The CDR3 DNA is TGCGCCAGCAGCCCCCGGGAACCCTATGGCTACACCTTC. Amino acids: CASSPREPYGYTF.

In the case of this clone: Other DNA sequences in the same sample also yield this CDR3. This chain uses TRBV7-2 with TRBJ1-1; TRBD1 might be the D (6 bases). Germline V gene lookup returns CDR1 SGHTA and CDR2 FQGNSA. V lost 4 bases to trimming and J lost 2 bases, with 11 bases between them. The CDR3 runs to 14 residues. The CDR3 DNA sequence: TGTGCCAGCAGCTATGGGGGCAGAAACACTGAAGCTTTCTTT. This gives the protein CASSYGGRNTEAFF.

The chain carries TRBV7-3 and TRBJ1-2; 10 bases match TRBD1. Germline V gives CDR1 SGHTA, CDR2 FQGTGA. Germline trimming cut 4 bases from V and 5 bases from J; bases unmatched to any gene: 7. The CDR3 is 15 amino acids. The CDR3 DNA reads TGTGCCAGCAGCTCGACGGGACAGGGGCTGTATGGCTACACCTTC. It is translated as CASSSTGQGLYGYTF.